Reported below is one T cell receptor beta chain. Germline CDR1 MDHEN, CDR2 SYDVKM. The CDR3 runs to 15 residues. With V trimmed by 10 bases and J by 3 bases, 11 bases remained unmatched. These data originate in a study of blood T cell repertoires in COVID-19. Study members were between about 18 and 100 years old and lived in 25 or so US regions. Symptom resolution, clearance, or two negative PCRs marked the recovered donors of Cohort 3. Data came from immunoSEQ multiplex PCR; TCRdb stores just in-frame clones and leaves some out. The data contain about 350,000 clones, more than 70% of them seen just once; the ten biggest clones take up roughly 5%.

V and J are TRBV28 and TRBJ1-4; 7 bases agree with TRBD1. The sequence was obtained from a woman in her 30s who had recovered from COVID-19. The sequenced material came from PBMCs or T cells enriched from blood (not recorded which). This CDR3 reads CATMEGATANEKLFF. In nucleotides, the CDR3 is TGTGCCACCATGGAGGGGGCGACGGCTAATGAAAAACTGTTTTTT.